This TCR beta chain appears in the sequencing data of a study of T cells after yellow fever vaccination. Findings and caveats of the study: Most primary-vaccination clones recurred post-booster (roughly 96% CD4, about 90% CD8). Clonotypes shared by both compartments, CD4 and CD8, made up a small share.

UMIs and a universal primer site were added when TCR cDNA was made by 5'RACE template switching. TCRdb re-called the 5' RACE reads with MiXCR, one entry per CDR3 protein. This sample carries roughly 120,000 distinct CDR3 sequences, under 9% of them seen once, and the ten largest clones take less than 30%. The CDR3 has 18 amino acids. Germline CDR1 reads SGHAT; CDR2 reads FQNNGV. With 5 bases clipped from V and 3 bases from J, the junction kept 13 bases outside the gene matches. A few counts support this clonotype. The antigen is unknown. The rearrangement uses TRBV11-2 and TRBJ2-1; TRBD2 aligns across 10 bases. The clonotype comes from a man aged 25-45 years who received the YFV17D yellow fever vaccine. The sample in question was CD8+ T cells sorted from PBMCs, obtained 45 days after the yellow fever booster vaccination. Here the CDR3 reads CASSQGLTEREGYNEQFF. The CDR3 nucleotides are TGTGCCAGCAGCCAGGGCCTTACAGAGCGGGAGGGCTACAATGAGCAGTTCTTC.